The following is a T cell receptor (beta chain) sequence with its context. Antigen: not known. The sample belongs to a study of graft-versus-host responses after intestinal transplantation. Study as a whole: Isolated intestinal, liver-intestinal, or multivisceral transplants were what recipients had. Induction using anti-thymocyte globulin, followed by tacrolimus and steroids for roughly 3 years, was given to all recipients.

The CDR3 loop spans 17 amino acids. Trimming shortened V by 2 bases and J by 0 bases, and 14 bases separated the two germline ends. CDR1 and CDR2 (germline): SGDLS, YYNGEE. Whole-study findings and limits: GvH clones turned up in recipient marrow; some had shown up first in ileum or blood. Circulating GvH clones peaking coincided with falling HvG clones soon after transplant.

The table came from immunoSEQ multiplex PCR; TCRdb's copy has only in-frame clones and leaves some out. The sample has fewer than 90,000 clones, over 90% seen once. The sequence derives from a human donor who was the organ donor for an intestinal transplant. Specimen: unstimulated CD4+ T cells sorted from spleen or lymph node cells, collected before transplant. The V gene is TRBV9, the J gene TRBJ2-2; possibly TRBD1 for D (6 bases). The CDR3 DNA follows: TGTGCCAGCAGCGTCTACCCAAGACAGGCGAACACCGGGGAGCTGTTTTTT. Protein sequence: CASSVYPRQANTGELFF.